This T cell receptor beta chain was recorded in a study of CD8+CD57+ T cells in acquired aplastic anemia. CDR3 and TCR beta VDJ profiling relied on a genomic DNA template. TCRdb re-called the reads through MiXCR, storing one row per CDR3 protein. Of about 120,000 distinct CDR3 sequences in the sample, 45% to 60% are singletons; the top ten hold roughly 29%. In its sample, this clonotype was seen once. Patients picked for sequencing had shown CD8+CD57+ cell expansion detected by flow cytometry. Trimming took off 5 bases at V and 0 bases at J, with 8 bases between the two ends. CDR1 LNHNV and CDR2 YYDKDF come from the germline V gene (reference sequence). This CDR3 has 14 residues.

This chain uses TRBV15 with TRBJ1-3; unclear D gene. Sample: sorted CD4+, CD8+, or CD8+CD57+ T cells (not recorded which) from PBMCs. The source is a human donor with aplastic anemia. The CDR3 reads CATSGAYSGNTIYF. CDR3 nucleotide sequence: TGTGCCACCAGCGGCGCCTACTCTGGAAACACCATATATTTT.